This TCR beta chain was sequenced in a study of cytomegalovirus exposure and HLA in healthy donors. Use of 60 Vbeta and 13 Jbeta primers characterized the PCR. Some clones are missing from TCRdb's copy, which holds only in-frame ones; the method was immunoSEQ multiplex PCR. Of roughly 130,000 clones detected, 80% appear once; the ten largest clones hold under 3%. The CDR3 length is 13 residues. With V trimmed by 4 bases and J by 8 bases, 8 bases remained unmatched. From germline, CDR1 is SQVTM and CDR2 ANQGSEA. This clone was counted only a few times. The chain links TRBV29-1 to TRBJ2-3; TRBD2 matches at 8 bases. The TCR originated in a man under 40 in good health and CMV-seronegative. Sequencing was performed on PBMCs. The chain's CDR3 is CSVASGRTGTQYF. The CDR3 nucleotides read TGCAGCGTTGCCAGCGGGAGAACTGGTACGCAGTATTTT.